These 5 T cell receptor beta chains were all obtained from the same sample, sequenced in a study of blood T cell repertoires in COVID-19. Measured with immunoSEQ multiplex PCR; TCRdb has only the in-frame clones, and not every one. The sample holds a few hundred thousand clones, 84% seen once. The sequenced material came from PBMCs or T cells enriched from blood (not recorded which). The receptors here all came from a man aged 25-45 years with acute COVID-19.

The chain has TRBV6-4 and TRBJ2-7; TRBD2 is a possible D gene (6 bases). Trimming cost V 7 bases and J 5 bases, with 9 bases left between them. The CDR3 has 11 residues. Germline V gene sequence: CDR1 MRHNA, CDR2 SNTAGT. CDR3 DNA sequence: TGTGCCAGCAATTCGGGGGACGAGCAGTACGTC. This gives the protein CASNSGDEQYV.

The chain employs TRBV12-3 or TRBV12-4 and TRBJ1-1, with D possibly TRBD1 on 5 matching bases. Trimming pared 4 bases from V and 4 bases from J, leaving 10 bases between. This CDR3 has 13 residues. The CDR3 sequence: CASSYQGGTEAFF. The DNA of the CDR3 is TGTGCCAGCAGTTACCAGGGAGGCACTGAAGCTTTCTTT.

This clone was found once. This sequence joins TRBV5-6 and TRBJ1-1; D not certain. Deletions cut 0 bases from V and 1 base from J, with 10 bases between. This CDR3 has 15 amino acids. CDR1 and CDR2 from the germline V gene are SGHDT and YYEEEE. The CDR3 is CASSLVVASNTEAFF. As DNA, the CDR3 is TGTGCCAGCAGCTTGGTTGTGGCCTCGAACACTGAAGCTTTCTTT.

The rearrangement uses TRBV28 and TRBJ2-2; D is ambiguous. V lost 5 bases and J 2 bases, leaving 18 bases between the germline ends. The CDR3 loop spans 17 amino acids. Germline V gene data show CDR1 as MDHEN and CDR2 as SYDVKM. In nucleotides, the CDR3 is TGTGCCAGCAGTACTCTTGGTCTGGGCTTAAACACCGGGGAGCTGTTTTTT. The encoded protein is CASSTLGLGLNTGELFF.

The chain is built from TRBV6-5 and TRBJ1-2, with a possible D match to TRBD1 (5 bases). The V end lost 2 bases, the J end lost 4 bases, and 17 bases lay between the germline ends. This CDR3 contains 16 residues. CDR1 MNHEY and CDR2 SVGAGI come from the germline V gene. In nucleotides, the CDR3 is TGTGCCAGCAGTTACCCGGGGACGGCGGGGGGCTATGGCTACACCTTC. It encodes CASSYPGTAGGYGYTF.